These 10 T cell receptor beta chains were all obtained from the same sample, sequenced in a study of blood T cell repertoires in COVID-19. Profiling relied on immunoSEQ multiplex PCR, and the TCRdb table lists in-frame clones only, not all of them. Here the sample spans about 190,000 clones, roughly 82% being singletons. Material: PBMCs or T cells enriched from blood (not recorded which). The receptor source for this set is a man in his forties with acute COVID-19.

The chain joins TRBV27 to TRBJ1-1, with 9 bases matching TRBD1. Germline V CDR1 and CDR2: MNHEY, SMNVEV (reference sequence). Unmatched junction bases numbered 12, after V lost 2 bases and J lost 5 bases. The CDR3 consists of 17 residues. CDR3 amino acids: CASSLLFTGGSETEAFF. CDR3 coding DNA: TGTGCCAGCAGTTTACTGTTCACAGGGGGCTCGGAAACTGAAGCTTTCTTT.

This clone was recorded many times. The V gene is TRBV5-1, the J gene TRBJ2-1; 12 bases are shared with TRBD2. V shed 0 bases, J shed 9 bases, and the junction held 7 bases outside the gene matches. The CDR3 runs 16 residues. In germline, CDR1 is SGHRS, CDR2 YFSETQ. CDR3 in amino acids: CASSLVTSGRPGEQFF. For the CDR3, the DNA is TGCGCCAGCAGCTTGGTTACTAGCGGGAGGCCGGGTGAGCAGTTCTTC.

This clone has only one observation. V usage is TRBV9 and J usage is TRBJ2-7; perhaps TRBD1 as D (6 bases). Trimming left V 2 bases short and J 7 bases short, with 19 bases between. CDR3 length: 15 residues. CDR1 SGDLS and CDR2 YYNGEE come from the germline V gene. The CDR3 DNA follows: TGTGCCAGCAGCGTCCGGACAGCCAGTGAAGGAGAGCAGTACTTC. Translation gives CASSVRTASEGEQYF.

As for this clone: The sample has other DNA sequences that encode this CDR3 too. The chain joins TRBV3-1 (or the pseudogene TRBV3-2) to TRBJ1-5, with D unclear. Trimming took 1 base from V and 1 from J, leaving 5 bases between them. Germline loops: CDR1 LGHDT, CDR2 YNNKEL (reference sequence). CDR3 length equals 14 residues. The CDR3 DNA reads TGTGCCAGCAGCCAAGGAGGGAGCAATCAGCCCCAGCATTTT. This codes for CASSQGGSNQPQHF.

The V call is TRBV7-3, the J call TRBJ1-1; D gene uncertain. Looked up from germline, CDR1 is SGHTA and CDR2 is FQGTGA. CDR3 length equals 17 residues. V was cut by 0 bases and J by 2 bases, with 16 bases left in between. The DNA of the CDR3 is TGTGCCAGCAGCTTAACTGTTCCAAGCGGCGTTAACACTGAAGCTTTCTTT. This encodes CASSLTVPSGVNTEAFF.

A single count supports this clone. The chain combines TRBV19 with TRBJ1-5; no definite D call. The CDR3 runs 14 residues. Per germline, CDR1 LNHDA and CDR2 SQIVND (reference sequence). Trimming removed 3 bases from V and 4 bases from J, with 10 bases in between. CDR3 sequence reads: CASSIEGVNQPQHF. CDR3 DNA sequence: TGTGCCAGTAGTATCGAGGGAGTTAATCAGCCCCAGCATTTT.

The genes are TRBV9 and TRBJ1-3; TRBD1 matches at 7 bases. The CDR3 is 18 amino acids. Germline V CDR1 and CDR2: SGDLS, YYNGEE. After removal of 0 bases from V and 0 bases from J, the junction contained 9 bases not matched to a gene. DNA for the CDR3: TGTGCCAGCAGCGTAGTCCCCTCGACAGGGAGCTCTGGAAACACCATATATTTT. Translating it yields CASSVVPSTGSSGNTIYF. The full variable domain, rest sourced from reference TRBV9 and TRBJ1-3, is DSGVTQTPKHLITATGQRVTLRCSPRSGDLSVYWYQQSLDQGLQFLIQYYNGEERAKGNILERFSAQQFPDLHSELNLSSLELGDSALYFCASSVVPSTGSSGNTIYFGEGSWLTVV.

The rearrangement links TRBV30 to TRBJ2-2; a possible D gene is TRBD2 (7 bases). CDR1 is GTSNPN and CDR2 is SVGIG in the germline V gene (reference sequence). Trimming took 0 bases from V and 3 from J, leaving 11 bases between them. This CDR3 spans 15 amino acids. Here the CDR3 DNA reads TGTGCCTGGAGTGTGGGGAGGGGGGACACCGGGGAGCTGTTTTTT. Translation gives CAWSVGRGDTGELFF.

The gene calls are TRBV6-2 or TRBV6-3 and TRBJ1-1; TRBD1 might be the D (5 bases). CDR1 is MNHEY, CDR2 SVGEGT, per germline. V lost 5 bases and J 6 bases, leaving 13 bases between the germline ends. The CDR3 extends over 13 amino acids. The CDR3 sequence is CASSRGHWAEAFF. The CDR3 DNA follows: TGTGCCAGCAGTAGGGGCCACTGGGCTGAAGCTTTCTTT.

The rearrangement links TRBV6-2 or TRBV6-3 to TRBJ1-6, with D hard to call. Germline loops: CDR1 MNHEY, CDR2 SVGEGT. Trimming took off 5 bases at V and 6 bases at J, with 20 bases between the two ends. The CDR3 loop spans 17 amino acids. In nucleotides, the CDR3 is TGTGCCAGCAGTGACAAGCGGAGGCTCCGAACTAATTCACCCCTCCACTTT. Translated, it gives CASSDKRRLRTNSPLHF.